This T cell receptor beta chain was found in a study of blood T cell repertoires in COVID-19. Background on the study: Samples came from the United States, Italy and Spain, spanning acute and convalescent COVID-19. Nucleic acid was either cDNA or gDNA, and it came from T cells, B-cell-depleted T cells, or PBMCs.

The V gene's germline CDR1 is MNHEY and CDR2 SVGAGI. This CDR3 contains 16 residues. The J segment lost 4 bases and the V segment lost 4 bases, leaving 4 bases of the junction unmatched. Per the study methods: It was from reference gene primer amplification that nucleated cell counts were estimated. Repertoires were generated with immunoSEQ multiplex PCR, while TCRdb's copy carries only in-frame clones and drops some. V, J and clone size are taken as reported in that table, and D and trimming were inferred from the DNA itself. The repertoire holds roughly 65,000 clones, more than 70% seen once, with approximately 35% in the top ten.

The source is a woman of 80 years or more with active or convalescent COVID-19. The gene calls are TRBV6-5 and TRBJ2-3; 14 bases are a match to TRBD2. The specimen was peripheral blood. CDR3 sequence reads: CASSFLGLAGADTQYF. The CDR3 coding sequence is TGTGCCAGCAGTTTCCTGGGACTAGCGGGGGCAGATACGCAGTATTTT.